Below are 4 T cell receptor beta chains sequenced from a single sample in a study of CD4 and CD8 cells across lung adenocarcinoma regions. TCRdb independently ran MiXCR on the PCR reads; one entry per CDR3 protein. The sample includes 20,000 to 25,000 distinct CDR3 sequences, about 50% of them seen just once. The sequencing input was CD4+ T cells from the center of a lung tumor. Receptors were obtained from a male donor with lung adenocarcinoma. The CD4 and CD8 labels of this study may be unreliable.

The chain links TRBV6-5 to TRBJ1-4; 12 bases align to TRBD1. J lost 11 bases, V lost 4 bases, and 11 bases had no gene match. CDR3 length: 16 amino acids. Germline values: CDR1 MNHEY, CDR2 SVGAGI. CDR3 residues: CASSSILRDRGRKLFF. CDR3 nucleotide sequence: TGTGCCAGCAGTTCCATACTCCGGGACAGGGGGCGGAAACTGTTTTTT.

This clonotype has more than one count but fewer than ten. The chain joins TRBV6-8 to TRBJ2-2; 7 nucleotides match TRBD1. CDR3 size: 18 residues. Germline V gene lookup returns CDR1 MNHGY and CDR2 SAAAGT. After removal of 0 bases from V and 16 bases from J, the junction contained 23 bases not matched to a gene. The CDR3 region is CASSYSRWSYVNTGAQFF. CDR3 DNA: TGTGCCAGCAGTTACTCGCGTTGGTCTTACGTAAACACAGGGGCGCAGTTTTTT.

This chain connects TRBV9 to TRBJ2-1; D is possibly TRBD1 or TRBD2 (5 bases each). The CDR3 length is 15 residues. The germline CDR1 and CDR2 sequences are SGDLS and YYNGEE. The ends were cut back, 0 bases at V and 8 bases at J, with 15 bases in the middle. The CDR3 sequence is CASSVVGTTEHEQFF. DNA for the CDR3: TGTGCCAGCAGCGTAGTAGGGACGACCGAACATGAGCAGTTCTTC. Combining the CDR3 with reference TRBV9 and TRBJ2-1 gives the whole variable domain DSGVTQTPKHLITATGQRVTLRCSPRSGDLSVYWYQQSLDQGLQFLIQYYNGEERAKGNILERFSAQQFPDLHSELNLSSLELGDSALYFCASSVVGTTEHEQFFGPGTRLTVL.

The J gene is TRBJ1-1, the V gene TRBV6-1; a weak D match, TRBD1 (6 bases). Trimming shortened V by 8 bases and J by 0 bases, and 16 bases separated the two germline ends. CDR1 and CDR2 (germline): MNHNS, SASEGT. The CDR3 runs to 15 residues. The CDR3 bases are TGTGCCAGCGACCGGGGGGGGGCGGTGAACACTGAAGCTTTCTTT. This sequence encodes CASDRGGAVNTEAFF.